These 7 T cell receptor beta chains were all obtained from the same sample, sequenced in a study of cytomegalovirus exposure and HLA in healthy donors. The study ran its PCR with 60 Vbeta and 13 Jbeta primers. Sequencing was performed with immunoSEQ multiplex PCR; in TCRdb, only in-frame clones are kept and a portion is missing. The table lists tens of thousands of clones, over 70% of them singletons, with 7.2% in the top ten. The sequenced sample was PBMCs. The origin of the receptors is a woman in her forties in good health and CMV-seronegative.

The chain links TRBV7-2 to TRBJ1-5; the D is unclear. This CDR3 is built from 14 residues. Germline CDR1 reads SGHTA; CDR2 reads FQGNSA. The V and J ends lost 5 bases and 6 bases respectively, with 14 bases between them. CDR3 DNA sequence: TGTGCCAGCAGCGCTGGGCCGGATACTCAGCCCCAGCATTTT. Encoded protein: CASSAGPDTQPQHF.

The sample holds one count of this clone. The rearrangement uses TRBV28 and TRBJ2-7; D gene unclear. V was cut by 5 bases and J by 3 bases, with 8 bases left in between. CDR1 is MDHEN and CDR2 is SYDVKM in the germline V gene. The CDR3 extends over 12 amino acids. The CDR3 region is CASSPGVYEQYF. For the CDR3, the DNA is TGTGCCAGCAGTCCCGGAGTCTACGAGCAGTACTTC.

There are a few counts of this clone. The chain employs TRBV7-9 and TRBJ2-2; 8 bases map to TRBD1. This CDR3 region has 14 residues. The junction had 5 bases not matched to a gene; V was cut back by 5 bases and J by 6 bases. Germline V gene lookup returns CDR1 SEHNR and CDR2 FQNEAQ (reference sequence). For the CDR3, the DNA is TGTGCCAGCAGCCGACAGGGGTCCCCCGGGGAGCTGTTTTTT. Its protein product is CASSRQGSPGELFF.

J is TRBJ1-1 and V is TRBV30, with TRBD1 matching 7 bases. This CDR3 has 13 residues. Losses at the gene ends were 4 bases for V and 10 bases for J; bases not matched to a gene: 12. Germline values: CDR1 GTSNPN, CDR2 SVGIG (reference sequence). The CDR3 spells CAWNPENRQGAFF. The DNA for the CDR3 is TGTGCCTGGAACCCCGAAAACCGACAGGGAGCTTTCTTT. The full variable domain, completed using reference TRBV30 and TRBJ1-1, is SQTIHQWPATLVQPVGSPLSLECTVEGTSNPNLYWYRQAAGRGLQLLFYSVGIGQISSEVPQNLSASRPQDRQFILSSKKLLLSDSGFYLCAWNPENRQGAFFGQGTRLTVV.

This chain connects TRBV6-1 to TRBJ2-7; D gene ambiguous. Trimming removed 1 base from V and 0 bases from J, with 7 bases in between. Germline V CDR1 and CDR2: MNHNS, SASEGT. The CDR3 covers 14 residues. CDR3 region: CASSEGTSSYEQYF. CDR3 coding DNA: TGTGCCAGCAGTGAAGGAACAAGCTCCTACGAGCAGTACTTC.

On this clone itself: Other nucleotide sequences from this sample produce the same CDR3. DNA of the CDR3: TGTGCCAGCAGCTTAGGCAGGAACACTGAAGCTTTCTTT. This gives the protein CASSLGRNTEAFF. The chain recombines TRBV7-6 with TRBJ1-1; no clear D. The CDR3 covers 13 residues. Germline V gene lookup returns CDR1 SGHVS and CDR2 FNYEAQ. Trimming removed 1 base at V and 1 base at J, with 4 bases between.

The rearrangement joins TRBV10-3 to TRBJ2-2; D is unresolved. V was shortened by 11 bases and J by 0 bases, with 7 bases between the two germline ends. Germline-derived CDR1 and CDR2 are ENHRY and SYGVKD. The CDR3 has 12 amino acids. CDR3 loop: CAQAANTGELFF. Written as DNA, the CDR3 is TGTGCCCAGGCAGCGAACACCGGGGAGCTGTTTTTT.